The clone carrying this T cell receptor beta chain has just a few counts. Antigen: not known. Presence of unique molecular identifiers characterized the TCR beta cDNA libraries. From the PCR reads, TCRdb called clonotypes with MiXCR, one entry per CDR3 protein. The sample carries 750,000 to 900,000 distinct CDR3 sequences, roughly 50% recorded once. The record originates from a study of post-analysis software for immune sequencing data. The CDR3 has 16 residues. Germline CDR1 reads MGHRA; CDR2 reads YSYEKL. Trimming stripped 0 bases from V and 2 bases from J, with 12 bases between. The study, taken as a whole, reports: Patients had higher frequencies than controls of roughly five TRBV segments, including TRBV5-6, TRBV5-1 and TRBV20-1.

The clonotype was recovered from a girl under 18 with multiple sclerosis. This chain links TRBV4-1 with TRBJ2-3; D may be TRBD2 (6 bases). The specimen sequenced was blood. CDR3 residues: CASSQDGAGPTDTQYF. The CDR3 region has the DNA TGCGCCAGCAGCCAAGATGGAGCGGGCCCCACAGATACGCAGTATTTT.